This entry lists 21 T cell receptor beta chains sequenced from one sample in a study of blood T cells in healthy people across ages. Combining a sample-barcoded 5' primer with a J-beta primer mix, a second PCR ran for roughly 7 to 11 cycles. TCRdb called the 5' RACE reads again in MiXCR, with one record for every CDR3 protein. The sample lists hundreds of thousands of distinct CDR3 sequences, around 43% occurring once. Sequences were obtained from blood. The receptors come from a man in his fifties or sixties in good health.

The chain has TRBV18 and TRBJ2-7, with D perhaps TRBD2 (5 bases). Trimming took off 4 bases at V and 3 bases at J, with 10 bases between the two ends. The CDR3 consists of 13 residues. Germline CDR1 reads KGHSH; CDR2 reads LQKENI. In DNA, the CDR3 is TGTGCCAGCTCACTCCGACGGGACTACGAGCAGTACTTC. Its translation: CASSLRRDYEQYF.

This sequence joins TRBV7-9 and TRBJ1-1, with no clear D. Trimming removed 1 base at V and 1 base at J, with 4 bases between. Germline V CDR1 and CDR2: SEHNR, FQNEAQ (reference sequence). The CDR3 is 13 amino acids. CDR3 DNA: TGTGCCAGCAGCTTAGTGGCGAACACTGAAGCTTTCTTT. Residues: CASSLVANTEAFF.

This clonotype was observed a handful of times. The chain recombines TRBV20-1 with TRBJ2-3; D is possibly TRBD2 (5 bases). The length of the CDR3 is 15 residues. CDR1 and CDR2 (germline): DFQATT, SNEGSKA (reference sequence). V lost 0 bases, J lost 2 bases, and 12 bases lay in between. The CDR3 DNA follows: TGCAGTGCTAGAGATACCCGGGAACCCACAGATACGCAGTATTTT. Amino acids: CSARDTREPTDTQYF.

The chain carries TRBV5-1 and TRBJ1-5; D might be TRBD1 (6 bases). V lost 4 bases to trimming and J lost 8 bases, with 16 bases between them. CDR1 SGHRS and CDR2 YFSETQ come from the germline V gene. The CDR3 has 14 amino acids. CDR3 residues: CASSRTLGGEPQHF. The CDR3 coding sequence is TGCGCCAGCAGCCGAACCCTAGGGGGGGAGCCCCAGCATTTT.

The chain has TRBV20-1 and TRBJ1-5; no firm D call. There are 13 residues in the CDR3. Germline CDR1 reads DFQATT; CDR2 reads SNEGSKA (reference sequence). V was clipped by 0 bases and J by 5 bases, with 8 bases between them. CDR3 protein: CSARDTGDQPQHF. For the CDR3, the DNA is TGCAGTGCTAGAGATACTGGGGATCAGCCCCAGCATTTT.

Comments on this clonotype: Possible read error: a much larger clone is one base away. The chain is built from TRBV15 and TRBJ1-5, with D perhaps matching TRBD1 (6 bases). The V gene's germline CDR1 is LNHNV and CDR2 YYDKDF (reference sequence). Deletions cut 5 bases from V and 3 bases from J, with 17 bases between. The length of the CDR3 is 16 residues. The chain's CDR3 is CATSGNRGENNQPQHF. CDR3 DNA sequence: TGTGCCACCAGCGGAAATAGGGGGGAGAACAATCAGCCCCAGCATTTT.

The genes are TRBV7-6 and TRBJ2-2; 10 nucleotides match TRBD2. The CDR3 length is 15 residues. Trimming cost V 4 bases and J 7 bases; bases outside gene matches: 6. Germline V gene sequence: CDR1 SGHVS, CDR2 FNYEAQ. CDR3 nucleotide sequence: TGTGCCAGCAGCTCCGGGACTAGCGTTGTCGGGGAGCTGTTTTTT. It is translated as CASSSGTSVVGELFF.

This clonotype was detected only a few times. This chain uses TRBV6-2 or TRBV6-3 with TRBJ2-7; D remains unclear. Germline assignment: CDR1 MNHEY and CDR2 SVGEGT. The V and J ends lost 6 bases and 3 bases respectively, with 15 bases between them. The CDR3 covers 14 residues. The CDR3 reads CASSTGQGIYEQYF. In DNA, the CDR3 is TGTGCCAGCAGCACGGGCCAAGGGATCTACGAGCAGTACTTC.

This clonotype has a handful of counts. The rearrangement links TRBV27 to TRBJ2-7; 11 nucleotides line up with TRBD1. Trimming removed 6 bases from V and 1 base from J; junction bases left unmatched: 11. The CDR3 sequence is 17 residues long. CDR1 is MNHEY, CDR2 SMNVEV, per germline (reference sequence). The CDR3 nucleotides are TGTGCCAGCAGAAAACATCGGGACAGGGGGGGATCCTACGAGCAGTACTTC. This gives the protein CASRKHRDRGGSYEQYF.

Notes on this clonotype: This may be a read error: a much more frequent sequence differs by one nucleotide. This chain uses TRBV10-3 with TRBJ2-7, with 7 bases matching TRBD1. The CDR3 consists of 13 residues. Trimming cost V 3 bases and J 5 bases; bases outside gene matches: 4. Looked up from germline, CDR1 is ENHRY and CDR2 is SYGVKD. Written as DNA, the CDR3 is TGTGCCATCAGTGACGGGACAGCTGACGAGCAGTACTTC. Translation: CAISDGTADEQYF.

This clonotype was seen only a few times. V is TRBV7-2 and J is TRBJ2-7; TRBD1 might be the D (5 bases). V lost 5 bases and J lost 0, with 14 bases in between. Germline loops: CDR1 SGHTA, CDR2 FQGNSA. The CDR3 extends over 15 amino acids. The CDR3 DNA reads TGTGCCAGCAGCCAGCAGGGTATAAGCTCCTACGAGCAGTACTTC. It translates to CASSQQGISSYEQYF.

V gene TRBV7-8 combines with J gene TRBJ2-4; D is perhaps TRBD2 (7 bases). Germline CDR1 and CDR2: SGHVS and FQNEAQ. CDR3 size: 19 residues. Trimming stripped 2 bases from V and 2 bases from J, with 22 bases between. CDR3 region: CASSLYFNRAGVTKNIQYF. CDR3 in DNA: TGTGCCAGCAGCTTATATTTTAACAGGGCGGGGGTAACCAAAAACATTCAGTACTTC.

In this sample, this clonotype turned up a few times. The chain recombines TRBV20-1 with TRBJ2-3, with a tentative D call TRBD2 (6 bases). The CDR3 runs 15 residues. Trimming pared 4 bases from V and 0 bases from J, leaving 14 bases between. CDR1 DFQATT and CDR2 SNEGSKA come from the germline V gene (reference sequence). The CDR3 loop is CSAKELGTSTDTQYF. As DNA, the CDR3 is TGCAGTGCTAAAGAACTAGGGACTAGCACAGATACGCAGTATTTT.

The chain joins TRBV29-1 to TRBJ1-1; perhaps TRBD1 as D (5 bases). The V gene lost 4 bases and the J gene lost 0 bases, with 9 bases spanning the gap. Germline loops: CDR1 SQVTM, CDR2 ANQGSEA. CDR3 length: 13 residues. The DNA for the CDR3 is TGCAGCGTTGTGGGGGACCTGAACACTGAAGCTTTCTTT. Protein product: CSVVGDLNTEAFF.

This clonotype has a count of ten or more. The V call is TRBV11-2, the J call TRBJ2-7; possible D gene TRBD2, 6 bases. This CDR3 comprises 16 residues. CDR1 and CDR2 from the germline V gene are SGHAT and FQNNGV. V lost 2 bases to trimming and J lost 5 bases, with 19 bases between them. The CDR3 loop is CASSLSPALEGHEQYF. CDR3 sequence (DNA): TGTGCCAGCAGCTTATCGCCCGCACTGGAGGGACACGAGCAGTACTTC.

The CDR3 nucleotides read TGCAGTGCTAGAGCCCCTAGGGGAGGGGGCGGAGAGCAGTACTTC. It yields the protein CSARAPRGGGGEQYF. V is TRBV20-1 and J is TRBJ2-7; D may correspond to TRBD1 or TRBD2 (7 bases each). Between the trimmed V and J ends, which lost 1 base and 7 bases, there was a span of 20 bases. This CDR3 comprises 15 residues. CDR1 is DFQATT and CDR2 is SNEGSKA in the germline V gene (reference sequence).

This clonotype was observed a handful of times. The chain joins TRBV28 to TRBJ2-7, with 13 positions matching TRBD2. V was clipped by 2 bases and J by 4 bases; unmatched bases: 2. Germline V gene sequence: CDR1 MDHEN, CDR2 SYDVKM. The CDR3 covers 15 residues. The CDR3 coding sequence is TGTGCCAGCAGTTTAGCACTAGCGGGGGGGTACGAGCAGTACTTC. It encodes CASSLALAGGYEQYF.

This clonotype occurred a few times. The V and J genes are TRBV4-1 and TRBJ2-7; TRBD2 is a possible D gene (7 bases). The CDR3 is made up of 19 amino acids. The germline V gene has CDR1 MGHRA and CDR2 YSYEKL. V was clipped by 0 bases and J by 0 bases, with 21 bases between them. CDR3 nucleotides: TGCGCCAGCAGCCAAGACGGCTTGGGGGGGCCCAGGAGCTCCTACGAGCAGTACTTC. Protein: CASSQDGLGGPRSSYEQYF.

The rearrangement links TRBV6-5 to TRBJ1-2; D unresolved. The V and J ends lost 6 bases and 7 bases respectively, with 9 bases between them. Germline V gene data show CDR1 as MNHEY and CDR2 as SVGAGI. The CDR3 is 11 residues long. CDR3 amino acids: CASSKGRGYTF. The CDR3, as DNA: TGTGCCAGCAGCAAGGGCCGTGGCTACACCTTC.

V usage is TRBV7-9 and J usage is TRBJ2-1; D unresolved. The CDR3 is made up of 13 amino acids. Looked up from germline, CDR1 is SEHNR and CDR2 is FQNEAQ (reference sequence). V shed 5 bases and J shed 5 bases, with 10 bases lying between them. CDR3 DNA sequence: TGTGCCAGCAGCGTTCGTCTGAACAATGAGCAGTTCTTC. Encoded protein: CASSVRLNNEQFF.

The gene calls are TRBV6-6 and TRBJ1-5; possible D gene TRBD1, 5 bases. V lost 5 bases and J lost 9, with 23 bases in between. Germline V gene sequence: CDR1 MNHNY, CDR2 SVGAGI (reference sequence). CDR3 length: 16 amino acids. The CDR3 sequence is CASSTTGTGAFLPQHF. CDR3 bases: TGTGCCAGCAGTACCACCGGGACTGGGGCCTTCTTGCCCCAGCATTTT.